This is a list of T cell receptor beta chains from one sample in a study of response to subunit inactivated influenza vaccine. One entry per CDR3 protein results from TCRdb running MiXCR on the RT-PCR reads. The top ten clones hold about 11% of a sample with roughly 780,000 distinct CDR3 sequences, about a fifth of them seen once. Here the sequenced sample was PBMCs from blood, taken 4 to 6 days after vaccination. These receptors originate from a man aged 45 to 65 who received an inactivated influenza vaccine. Both conserved end residues are part of each CDR3. Fields, in order: J gene, clone size, D gene, V gene, CDR3 protein, CDR3 DNA. D genes are given only for firm matches. Not all rows give a size; the values are once, few, many and, for expanded clones, a class.

J gene: TRBJ2-3; clone size: -; D gene: -; V gene: TRBV6-5; CDR3 protein: CASSYSRLFTDTQYF; CDR3 DNA: TGTGCCAGCAGTTACTCGCGGCTTTTCACAGATACGCAGTATTTT
J gene: TRBJ1-2; clone size: -; D gene: TRBD1; V gene: TRBV6-1; CDR3 protein: CASGPTGAGYGYTF; CDR3 DNA: TGTGCCAGCGGACCGACAGGGGCCGGCTATGGCTACACCTTC
J gene: TRBJ2-7; clone size: -; D gene: TRBD1; V gene: TRBV3-1; CDR3 protein: CASSQGQGGEQYF; CDR3 DNA: TGTGCCAGCAGCCAGGGACAGGGTGGCGAGCAGTACTTC
J gene: TRBJ2-2; clone size: once; D gene: TRBD2; V gene: TRBV20-1; CDR3 protein: CSARVVPGLAGTGELFF; CDR3 DNA: TGCAGTGCTAGAGTGGTACCGGGACTAGCGGGCACCGGGGAGCTGTTTTTT
J gene: TRBJ2-5; clone size: -; D gene: -; V gene: TRBV7-2; CDR3 protein: CASSQQGGWETQYF; CDR3 DNA: TGTGCCAGCAGCCAACAGGGAGGGTGGGAGACCCAGTACTTC
J gene: TRBJ2-5; clone size: -; D gene: -; V gene: TRBV20-1; CDR3 protein: CSARYGQTQYF; CDR3 DNA: TGCAGTGCTAGATACGGGCAGACCCAGTACTTC
J gene: TRBJ2-2; clone size: -; D gene: -; V gene: TRBV12-3/TRBV12-4; CDR3 protein: CASSFLRDGNTGELFF; CDR3 DNA: TGTGCCAGCAGTTTTCTCCGGGACGGAAACACCGGGGAGCTGTTTTTT
J gene: TRBJ1-3; clone size: -; D gene: -; V gene: TRBV5-1; CDR3 protein: CASRTGDSSVPGNTIYF; CDR3 DNA: TGCGCCAGCCGAACCGGGGACTCGAGCGTCCCTGGAAACACCATATATTTT
J gene: TRBJ2-3; clone size: -; D gene: TRBD2; V gene: TRBV7-2; CDR3 protein: CASSLVTSGLTDTQYF; CDR3 DNA: TGTGCCAGCAGCTTAGTAACTAGCGGTCTTACAGATACGCAGTATTTT
J gene: TRBJ2-3; clone size: few; D gene: TRBD2; V gene: TRBV9; CDR3 protein: CASSQAGTSTDTQYF; CDR3 DNA: TGTGCCAGCAGCCAAGCGGGGACTAGCACAGATACGCAGTATTTT
J gene: TRBJ2-3; clone size: -; D gene: -; V gene: TRBV20-1; CDR3 protein: CTAGKTTDTQYF; CDR3 DNA: TGCACTGCCGGGAAGACCACAGATACGCAGTATTTT
J gene: TRBJ2-7; clone size: many; D gene: -; V gene: TRBV6-2/TRBV6-3; CDR3 protein: CASKGGRFSYEQYF; CDR3 DNA: TGTGCCAGCAAGGGGGGCCGATTTTCCTACGAGCAGTACTTC
J gene: TRBJ1-1; clone size: -; D gene: -; V gene: TRBV7-9; CDR3 protein: CASSLGDEVGREAFF; CDR3 DNA: TGTGCCAGCAGCTTAGGAGACGAGGTGGGCCGTGAAGCTTTCTTT
J gene: TRBJ2-2; clone size: few; D gene: -; V gene: TRBV4-3; CDR3 protein: CASSPDQNFPNTGELFF; CDR3 DNA: TGCGCCAGCAGCCCCGACCAGAACTTCCCGAACACCGGGGAGCTGTTTTTT
J gene: TRBJ2-1; clone size: -; D gene: -; V gene: TRBV7-2; CDR3 protein: CASSSRQINEQFF; CDR3 DNA: TGTGCCAGCAGCTCCAGACAGATCAATGAGCAGTTCTTC
J gene: TRBJ1-2; clone size: -; D gene: -; V gene: TRBV7-2; CDR3 protein: CASSRAYGYTF; CDR3 DNA: TGTGCCAGCAGCCGCGCCTATGGCTACACCTTC
J gene: TRBJ1-1; clone size: -; D gene: TRBD1; V gene: TRBV3-1; CDR3 protein: CASSRTGALNTEAFF; CDR3 DNA: TGTGCCAGCAGTCGGACAGGGGCACTGAACACTGAAGCTTTCTTT
J gene: TRBJ2-1; clone size: few; D gene: -; V gene: TRBV20-1; CDR3 protein: CSARAGANYNEQFF; CDR3 DNA: TGCAGTGCTAGAGCCGGAGCAAATTACAATGAGCAGTTCTTC
J gene: TRBJ2-2; clone size: few; D gene: -; V gene: TRBV5-1; CDR3 protein: CASSSGMGEYGELFF; CDR3 DNA: TGCGCCAGCAGCTCTGGTATGGGGGAGTACGGGGAGCTGTTTTTT
J gene: TRBJ1-1; clone size: -; D gene: -; V gene: TRBV7-2; CDR3 protein: CASSFASGNTEAFF; CDR3 DNA: TGTGCCAGCAGCTTTGCATCCGGGAACACTGAAGCTTTCTTT
J gene: TRBJ2-1; clone size: -; D gene: -; V gene: TRBV20-1; CDR3 protein: CSASRAGYNEQFF; CDR3 DNA: TGCAGTGCATCGAGGGCGGGTTACAATGAGCAGTTCTTC
J gene: TRBJ1-2; clone size: many; D gene: TRBD1; V gene: TRBV12-3/TRBV12-4; CDR3 protein: CASSTGTGYGYTF; CDR3 DNA: TGTGCCAGCAGCACAGGGACAGGGTATGGCTACACCTTC
J gene: TRBJ2-1; clone size: -; D gene: -; V gene: TRBV7-2; CDR3 protein: CASSLAGGLLNEQFF; CDR3 DNA: TGTGCCAGCAGCTTAGCAGGAGGGCTTCTCAATGAGCAGTTCTTC
J gene: TRBJ2-2; clone size: few; D gene: TRBD1; V gene: TRBV5-1; CDR3 protein: CASSSGQGDGELFF; CDR3 DNA: TGCGCCAGCAGCTCGGGACAGGGGGACGGGGAGCTGTTTTTT
J gene: TRBJ2-3; clone size: few; D gene: -; V gene: TRBV6-5; CDR3 protein: CASSFRGRASTDTQYF; CDR3 DNA: TGTGCCAGCAGTTTCCGAGGCCGCGCTAGCACAGATACGCAGTATTTT
J gene: TRBJ2-1; clone size: -; D gene: TRBD1; V gene: TRBV2; CDR3 protein: CATTRDSTYNEQFF; CDR3 DNA: TGTGCCACTACCCGGGACAGCACCTACAATGAGCAGTTCTTC
J gene: TRBJ1-1; clone size: few; D gene: -; V gene: TRBV20-1; CDR3 protein: CSARDLRWNTEAFF; CDR3 DNA: TGCAGTGCTAGAGATTTGAGGTGGAACACTGAAGCTTTCTTT
J gene: TRBJ1-1; clone size: -; D gene: -; V gene: TRBV11-2; CDR3 protein: CASSFNTGRGTEAFF; CDR3 DNA: TGTGCCAGCAGTTTCAACACAGGGCGAGGGACTGAAGCTTTCTTT
J gene: TRBJ2-3; clone size: -; D gene: TRBD2; V gene: TRBV7-6; CDR3 protein: CASSLPLAPGLAGDRDTQYF; CDR3 DNA: TGTGCCAGCAGCTTACCTCTGGCACCCGGACTAGCGGGAGACAGGGATACGCAGTATTTT
J gene: TRBJ2-5; clone size: -; D gene: -; V gene: TRBV29-1; CDR3 protein: CSITHGDPQETQYF; CDR3 DNA: TGCAGCATAACCCATGGGGACCCCCAAGAGACCCAGTACTTC
J gene: TRBJ2-5; clone size: many; D gene: TRBD2; V gene: TRBV4-2; CDR3 protein: CASSQGFGGQETQYF; CDR3 DNA: TGTGCCAGCAGCCAAGGTTTCGGGGGGCAAGAGACCCAGTACTTC
J gene: TRBJ1-5; clone size: few; D gene: -; V gene: TRBV6-2/TRBV6-3; CDR3 protein: CASSYSRGVSDQPQHF; CDR3 DNA: TGTGCCAGCAGTTACTCTCGTGGAGTCAGCGATCAGCCCCAGCATTTT
J gene: TRBJ1-1; clone size: few; D gene: TRBD1; V gene: TRBV28; CDR3 protein: CASRTTHRGLTNTEAFF; CDR3 DNA: TGTGCCAGCAGAACCACACACAGGGGGCTCACGAACACTGAAGCTTTCTTT
J gene: TRBJ2-7; clone size: few; D gene: -; V gene: TRBV7-9; CDR3 protein: CASSFQGPDEQYF; CDR3 DNA: TGTGCCAGCAGCTTTCAGGGGCCCGACGAGCAGTACTTC
J gene: TRBJ2-2; clone size: -; D gene: -; V gene: TRBV6-5; CDR3 protein: CASSYTGSGELFF; CDR3 DNA: TGTGCCAGCAGTTACACAGGGTCCGGGGAGCTGTTTTTT
J gene: TRBJ2-7; clone size: many; D gene: -; V gene: TRBV18; CDR3 protein: CASSPRGSDEQYF; CDR3 DNA: TGTGCCAGCTCACCCCGGGGTAGCGACGAGCAGTACTTC
J gene: TRBJ1-5; clone size: few; D gene: TRBD1; V gene: TRBV27; CDR3 protein: CASSRNRGGSNQPQHF; CDR3 DNA: TGTGCCAGCAGTCGAAACAGGGGAGGCAGCAATCAGCCCCAGCATTTT
J gene: TRBJ2-7; clone size: -; D gene: TRBD1; V gene: TRBV4-2; CDR3 protein: CASSRASGTEISYEQYF; CDR3 DNA: TGTGCCAGCAGCCGGGCCTCCGGGACAGAGATCTCCTACGAGCAGTACTTC
J gene: TRBJ2-7; clone size: -; D gene: -; V gene: TRBV29-1; CDR3 protein: CSVEGAGGFTYEQYF; CDR3 DNA: TGCAGCGTTGAAGGGGCTGGGGGCTTCACCTACGAGCAGTACTTC
J gene: TRBJ2-3; clone size: -; D gene: TRBD2; V gene: TRBV5-5; CDR3 protein: CASSLILAGAGTDTQYF; CDR3 DNA: TGTGCCAGCAGCTTGATCCTAGCGGGAGCAGGCACAGATACGCAGTATTTT
J gene: TRBJ2-1; clone size: -; D gene: -; V gene: TRBV28; CDR3 protein: CASSLTARIGQFF; CDR3 DNA: TGTGCCAGCAGTTTGACCGCAAGAATCGGGCAGTTCTTC